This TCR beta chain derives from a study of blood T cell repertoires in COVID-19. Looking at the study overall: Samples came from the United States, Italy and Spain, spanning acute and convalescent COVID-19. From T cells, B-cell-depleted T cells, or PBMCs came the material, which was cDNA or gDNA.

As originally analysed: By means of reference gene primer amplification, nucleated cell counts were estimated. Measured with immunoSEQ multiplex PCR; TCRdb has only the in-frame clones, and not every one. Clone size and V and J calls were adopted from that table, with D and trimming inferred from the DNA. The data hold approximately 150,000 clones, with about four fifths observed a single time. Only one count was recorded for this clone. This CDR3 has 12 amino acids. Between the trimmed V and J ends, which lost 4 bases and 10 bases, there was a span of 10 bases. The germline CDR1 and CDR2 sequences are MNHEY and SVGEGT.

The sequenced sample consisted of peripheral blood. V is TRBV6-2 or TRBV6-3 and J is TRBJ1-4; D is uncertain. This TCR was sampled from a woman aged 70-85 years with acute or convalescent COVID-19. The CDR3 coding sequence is TGTGCCAGCAGTTTGGCGTCGGGAAAACTGTTTTTT. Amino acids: CASSLASGKLFF.